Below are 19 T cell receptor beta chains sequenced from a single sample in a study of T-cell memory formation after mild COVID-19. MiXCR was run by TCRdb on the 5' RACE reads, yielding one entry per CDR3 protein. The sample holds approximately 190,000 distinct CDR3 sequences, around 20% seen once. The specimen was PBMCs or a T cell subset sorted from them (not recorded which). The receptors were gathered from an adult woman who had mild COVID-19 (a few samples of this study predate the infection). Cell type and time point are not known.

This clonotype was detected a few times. Written as DNA, the CDR3 is TGCGCCAGCAGCTTGGGGTATAGCGGGGGGCCAATCTCCTACGAGCAGTACTTC. Its protein product is CASSLGYSGGPISYEQYF. The chain has TRBV5-1 and TRBJ2-7, with 10 positions matching TRBD2. V lost 0 bases and J lost 0; bases outside the gene matches: 9. This CDR3 comprises 18 residues. Germline V gene data show CDR1 as SGHRS and CDR2 as YFSETQ.

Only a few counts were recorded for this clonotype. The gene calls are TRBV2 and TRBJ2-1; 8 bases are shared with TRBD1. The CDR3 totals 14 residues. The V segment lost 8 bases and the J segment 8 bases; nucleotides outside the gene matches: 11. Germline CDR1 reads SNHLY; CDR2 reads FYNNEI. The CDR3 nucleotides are TGTGCCAGCTTAGCCGGGACAGGTGGCCATGAGCAGTTCTTC. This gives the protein CASLAGTGGHEQFF. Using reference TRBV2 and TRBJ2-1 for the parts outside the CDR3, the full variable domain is EPEVTQTPSHQVTQMGQEVILRCVPISNHLYFYWYRQILGQKVEFLVSFYNNEISEKSEIFDDQFSVERPDGSNFTLKIRSTKLEDSAMYFCASLAGTGGHEQFFGPGTRLTVL.

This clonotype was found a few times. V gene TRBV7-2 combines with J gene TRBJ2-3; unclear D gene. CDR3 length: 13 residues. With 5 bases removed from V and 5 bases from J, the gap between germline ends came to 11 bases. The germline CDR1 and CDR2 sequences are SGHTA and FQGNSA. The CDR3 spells CASSLSLGDTQYF. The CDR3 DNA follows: TGTGCCAGCAGCCTTTCCTTAGGAGATACGCAGTATTTT.

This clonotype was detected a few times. The CDR3 DNA reads TGTGCCAGCGCCCTAGCAGGGGCCCGACACACTGAAGCTTTCTTT. Translation gives CASALAGARHTEAFF. The chain carries TRBV6-5 and TRBJ1-1; D perhaps matches TRBD1 (6 bases). Trimming stripped 8 bases from V and 3 bases from J, with 19 bases between. Germline values: CDR1 MNHEY, CDR2 SVGAGI. The CDR3 spans 15 residues.

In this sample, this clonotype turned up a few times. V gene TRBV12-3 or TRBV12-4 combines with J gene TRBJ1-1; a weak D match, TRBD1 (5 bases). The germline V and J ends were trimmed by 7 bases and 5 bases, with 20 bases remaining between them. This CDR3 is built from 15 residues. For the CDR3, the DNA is TGTGCCAGCACCTCTCGGGGGAAATTCAAGACTGAAGCTTTCTTT. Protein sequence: CASTSRGKFKTEAFF.

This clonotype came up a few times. This CDR3 reads CASSHGQGEAFF. The CDR3 DNA is TGTGCCAGCAGTCACGGACAGGGGGAAGCTTTCTTT. The rearrangement links TRBV6-6 to TRBJ1-1, with 9 positions matching TRBD1. The germline V gene encodes CDR1 MNHNY and CDR2 SVGAGI (reference sequence). V dropped 5 bases and J dropped 8; count of bases not matched to a gene: 3. This CDR3 has 12 residues.

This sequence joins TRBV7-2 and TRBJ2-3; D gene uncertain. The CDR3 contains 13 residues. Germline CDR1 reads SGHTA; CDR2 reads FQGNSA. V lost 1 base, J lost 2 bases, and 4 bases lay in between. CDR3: CASSLEATDTQYF. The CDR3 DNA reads TGTGCCAGCAGCTTAGAGGCCACAGATACGCAGTATTTT.

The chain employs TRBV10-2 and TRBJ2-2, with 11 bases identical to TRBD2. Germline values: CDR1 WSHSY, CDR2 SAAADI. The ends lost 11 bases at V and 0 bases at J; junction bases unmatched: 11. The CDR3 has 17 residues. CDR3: CAHRRASGGPNTGELFF. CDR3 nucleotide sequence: TGCGCCCACCGGAGGGCTAGCGGGGGGCCGAACACCGGGGAGCTGTTTTTT.

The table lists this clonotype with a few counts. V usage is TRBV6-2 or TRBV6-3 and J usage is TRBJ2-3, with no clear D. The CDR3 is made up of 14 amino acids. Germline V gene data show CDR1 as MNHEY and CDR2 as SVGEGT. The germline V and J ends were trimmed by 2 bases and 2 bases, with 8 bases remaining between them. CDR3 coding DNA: TGTGCCAGCAGTTACGGTCTCGCCACAGATACGCAGTATTTT. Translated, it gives CASSYGLATDTQYF.

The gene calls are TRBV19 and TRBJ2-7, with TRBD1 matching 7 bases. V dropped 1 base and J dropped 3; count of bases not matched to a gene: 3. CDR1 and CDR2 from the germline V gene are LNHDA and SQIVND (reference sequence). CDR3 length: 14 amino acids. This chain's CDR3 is CASSIAAGGYEQYF. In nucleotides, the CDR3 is TGTGCCAGTAGTATAGCGGCAGGGGGCTACGAGCAGTACTTC.

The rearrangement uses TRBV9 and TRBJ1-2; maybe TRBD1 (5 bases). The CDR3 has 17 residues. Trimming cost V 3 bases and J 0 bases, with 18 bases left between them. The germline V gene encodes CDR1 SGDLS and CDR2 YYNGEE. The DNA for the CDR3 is TGTGCCAGCAGCGCCGGTGGGGCACGTCAAGCTAACTATGGCTACACCTTC. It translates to CASSAGGARQANYGYTF.

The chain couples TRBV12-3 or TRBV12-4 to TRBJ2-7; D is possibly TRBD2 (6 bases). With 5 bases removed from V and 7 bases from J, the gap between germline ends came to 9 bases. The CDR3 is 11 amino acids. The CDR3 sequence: CASSHGLEQYF. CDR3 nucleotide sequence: TGTGCCAGCAGTCACGGACTAGAGCAGTACTTC.

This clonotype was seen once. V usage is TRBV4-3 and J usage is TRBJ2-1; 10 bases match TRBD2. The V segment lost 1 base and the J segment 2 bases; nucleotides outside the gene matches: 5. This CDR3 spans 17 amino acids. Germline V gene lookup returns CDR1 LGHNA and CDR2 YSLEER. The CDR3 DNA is TGCGCCAGCAGCCAAGCCGTGACTAGCGGGCCCTACAATGAGCAGTTCTTC. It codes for CASSQAVTSGPYNEQFF.

The CDR3, as DNA: TGTGCCAGCTCGAGGCAGGGGGCACCTACCACTGAAGCTTTCTTT. Its protein is CASSRQGAPTTEAFF. The V gene is TRBV2, the J gene TRBJ1-1; TRBD1 matches 8 bases. The V gene end was trimmed by 8 bases and the J gene end by 4 bases; junction bases not matched to a gene: 12. Germline V lookup: CDR1 SNHLY, CDR2 FYNNEI. There are 15 residues in the CDR3.

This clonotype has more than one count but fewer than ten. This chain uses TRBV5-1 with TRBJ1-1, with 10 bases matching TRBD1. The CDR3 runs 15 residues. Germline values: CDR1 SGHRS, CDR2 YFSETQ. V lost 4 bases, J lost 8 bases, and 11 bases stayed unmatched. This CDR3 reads CASSESGTGVGEAFF. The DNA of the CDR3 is TGCGCCAGCAGCGAGAGCGGGACAGGGGTAGGGGAAGCTTTCTTT.

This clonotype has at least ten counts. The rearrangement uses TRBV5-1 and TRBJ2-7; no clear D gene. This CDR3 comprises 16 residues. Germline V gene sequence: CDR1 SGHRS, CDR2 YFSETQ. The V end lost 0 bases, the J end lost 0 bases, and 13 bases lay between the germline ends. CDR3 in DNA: TGCGCCAGCAGCTTGGCTGGGAACCCGAGCTCCTACGAGCAGTACTTC. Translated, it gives CASSLAGNPSSYEQYF.

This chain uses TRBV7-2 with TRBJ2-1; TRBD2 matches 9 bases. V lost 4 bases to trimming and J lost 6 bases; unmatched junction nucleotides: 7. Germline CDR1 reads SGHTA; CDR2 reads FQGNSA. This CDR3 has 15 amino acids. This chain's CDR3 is CASSSPGTSPNEQFF. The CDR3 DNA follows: TGTGCCAGCAGCTCTCCCGGGACTAGCCCCAATGAGCAGTTCTTC.

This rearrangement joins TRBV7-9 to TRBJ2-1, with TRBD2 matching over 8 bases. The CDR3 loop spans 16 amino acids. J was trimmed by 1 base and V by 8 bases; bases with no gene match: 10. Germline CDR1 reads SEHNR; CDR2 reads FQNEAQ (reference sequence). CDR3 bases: TGTGCCAGCCGCCCTCGCCGGGGGGGATCCTACAATGAGCAGTTCTTC. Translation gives CASRPRRGGSYNEQFF.

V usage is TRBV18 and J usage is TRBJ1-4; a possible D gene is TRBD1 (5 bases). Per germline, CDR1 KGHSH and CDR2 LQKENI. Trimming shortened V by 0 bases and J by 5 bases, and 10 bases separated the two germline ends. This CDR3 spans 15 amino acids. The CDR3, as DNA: TGTGCCAGCTCACCACCGATCGGGGGGAATGAAAAACTGTTTTTT. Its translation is CASSPPIGGNEKLFF. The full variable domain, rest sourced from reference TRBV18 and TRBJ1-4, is NAGVMQNPRHLVRRRGQEARLRCSPMKGHSHVYWYRQLPEEGLKFMVYLQKENIIDESGMPKERFSAEFPKEGPSILRIQQVVRGDSAAYFCASSPPIGGNEKLFFGSGTQLSVL.